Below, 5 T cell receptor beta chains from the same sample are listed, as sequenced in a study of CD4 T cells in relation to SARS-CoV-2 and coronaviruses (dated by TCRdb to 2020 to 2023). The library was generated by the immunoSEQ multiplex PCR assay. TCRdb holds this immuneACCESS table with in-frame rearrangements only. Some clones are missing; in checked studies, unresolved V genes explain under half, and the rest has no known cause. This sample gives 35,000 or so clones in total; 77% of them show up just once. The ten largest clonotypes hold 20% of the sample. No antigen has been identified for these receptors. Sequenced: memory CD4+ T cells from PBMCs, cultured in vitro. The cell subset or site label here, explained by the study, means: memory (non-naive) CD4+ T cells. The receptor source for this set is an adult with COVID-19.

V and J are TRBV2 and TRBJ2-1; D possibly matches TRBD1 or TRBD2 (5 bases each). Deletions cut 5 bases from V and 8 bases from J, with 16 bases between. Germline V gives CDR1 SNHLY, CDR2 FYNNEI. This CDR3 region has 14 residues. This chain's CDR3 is CASSLWGSIDEQFF. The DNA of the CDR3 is TGTGCCAGCAGTCTTTGGGGGAGTATCGATGAGCAGTTCTTC. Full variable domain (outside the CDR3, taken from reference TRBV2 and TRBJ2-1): EPEVTQTPSHQVTQMGQEVILRCVPISNHLYFYWYRQILGQKVEFLVSFYNNEISEKSEIFDDQFSVERPDGSNFTLKIRSTKLEDSAMYFCASSLWGSIDEQFFGPGTRLTVL.

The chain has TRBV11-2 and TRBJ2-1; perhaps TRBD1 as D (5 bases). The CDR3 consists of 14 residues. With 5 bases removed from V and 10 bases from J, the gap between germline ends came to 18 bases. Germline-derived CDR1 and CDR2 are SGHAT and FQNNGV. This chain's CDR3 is CASSRLRGFGEQFF. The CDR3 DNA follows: TGTGCCAGCAGCCGATTAAGGGGTTTTGGGGAGCAGTTCTTC.

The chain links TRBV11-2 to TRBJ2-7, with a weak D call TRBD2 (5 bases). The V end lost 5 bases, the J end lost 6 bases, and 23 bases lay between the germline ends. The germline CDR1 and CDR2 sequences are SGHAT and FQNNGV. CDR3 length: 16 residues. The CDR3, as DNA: TGTGCCAGCAGCAATATACTCCGGGGTAGGCATTTCGAGCAGTACTTC. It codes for CASSNILRGRHFEQYF.

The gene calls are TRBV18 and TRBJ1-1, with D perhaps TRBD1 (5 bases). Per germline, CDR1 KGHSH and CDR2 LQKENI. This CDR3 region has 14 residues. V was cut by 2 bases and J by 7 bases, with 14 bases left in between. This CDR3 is CASSPGGGRGEAFF. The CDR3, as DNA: TGTGCCAGCTCACCAGGGGGAGGGCGGGGTGAAGCTTTCTTT.

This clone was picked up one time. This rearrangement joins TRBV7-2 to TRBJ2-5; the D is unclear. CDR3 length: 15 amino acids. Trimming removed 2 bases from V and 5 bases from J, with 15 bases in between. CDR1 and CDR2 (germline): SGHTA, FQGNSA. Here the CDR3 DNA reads TGTGCCAGCAGCTTAATGGACGTAGAGTTTGAGACCCAGTACTTC. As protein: CASSLMDVEFETQYF.